Here is one T cell receptor (beta chain) with its context. Its antigen is undetermined. Each of the donors was a healthy bone marrow donor. CDR3 length: 14 amino acids. Germline lookup yields CDR1 WSHSY and CDR2 SAAADI. The V gene lost 8 bases and the J gene lost 4 bases, with 15 bases spanning the gap. The primer mix had 60 Vbeta and 13 Jbeta primers. The assay was immunoSEQ multiplex PCR, and TCRdb's table has in-frame clones only and misses some. The data contain a few hundred thousand clones, about 80% of them singletons. This entry is derived from a study of cytomegalovirus exposure and HLA in healthy donors. Findings and limits, study-wide: Through in vitro validation, three CMV-associated chains were shown to be specific for CMV antigens. A later analysis reportedly found fewer N-insertions in an Asian-associated ancestry cluster than the roughly 680-donor mean.

This clonotype was obtained from a woman aged 55-70 years in good health and CMV-seropositive. Input material: PBMCs. This rearrangement joins TRBV10-2 to TRBJ2-1; D possibly corresponds to TRBD2 (5 bases). The CDR3 bases are TGCGCCAGCCGGCCGGGCGGGCTATACAATGAGCAGTTCTTC. Translating it yields CASRPGGLYNEQFF.